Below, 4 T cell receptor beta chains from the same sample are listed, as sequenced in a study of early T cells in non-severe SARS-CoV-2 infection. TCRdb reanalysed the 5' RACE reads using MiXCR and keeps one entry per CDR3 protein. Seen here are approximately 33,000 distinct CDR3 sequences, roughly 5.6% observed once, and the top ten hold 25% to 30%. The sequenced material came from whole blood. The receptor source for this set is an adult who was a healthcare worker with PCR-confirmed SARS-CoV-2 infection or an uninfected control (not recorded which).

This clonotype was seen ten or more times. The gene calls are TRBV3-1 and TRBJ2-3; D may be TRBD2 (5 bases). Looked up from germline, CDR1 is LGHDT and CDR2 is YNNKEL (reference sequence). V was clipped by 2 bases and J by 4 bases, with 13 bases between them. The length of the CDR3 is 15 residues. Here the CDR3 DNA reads TGTGCCAGCAGCCAAAAGGGCCTAGCTCCAGATACGCAGTATTTT. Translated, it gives CASSQKGLAPDTQYF.

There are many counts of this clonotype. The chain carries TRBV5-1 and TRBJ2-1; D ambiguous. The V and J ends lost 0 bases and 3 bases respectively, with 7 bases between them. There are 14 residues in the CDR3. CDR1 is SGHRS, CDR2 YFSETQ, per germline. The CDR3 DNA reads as TGCGCCAGCAGCTTGGCCAGGAGCTACAATGAGCAGTTCTTC. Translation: CASSLARSYNEQFF.

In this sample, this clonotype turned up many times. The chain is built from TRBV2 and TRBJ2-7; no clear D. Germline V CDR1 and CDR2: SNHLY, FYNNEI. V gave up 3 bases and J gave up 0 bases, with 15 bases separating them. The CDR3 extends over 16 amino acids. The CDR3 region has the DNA TGTGCCAGCAGTGACTTACGCAGGACGTACTCCTACGAGCAGTACTTC. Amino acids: CASSDLRRTYSYEQYF.

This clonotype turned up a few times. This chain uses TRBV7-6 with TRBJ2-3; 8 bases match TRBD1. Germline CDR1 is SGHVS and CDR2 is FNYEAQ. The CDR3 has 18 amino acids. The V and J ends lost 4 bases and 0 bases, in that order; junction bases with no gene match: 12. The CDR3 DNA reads TGTGCCAGCAGCTCCACCCCGGGACAGGCAACTAGCACAGATACGCAGTATTTT. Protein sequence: CASSSTPGQATSTDTQYF.